Presented here are 5 T cell receptor beta chains from one specimen sequenced in a study of control samples from healthy donors and cancer patients. Using immunoSEQ multiplex PCR, the repertoire was profiled, and TCRdb retains in-frame clones only, with some absent. The table lists about 140,000 clones, about 90% of them singletons. Material: blood. The receptors originated from a young man in good health.

The rearrangement links TRBV4-1 to TRBJ1-3; 8 nucleotides agree with TRBD1. This CDR3 contains 16 residues. CDR1 is MGHRA and CDR2 is YSYEKL in the germline V gene. The ends lost 2 bases at V and 0 bases at J; junction bases unmatched: 3. Written as DNA, the CDR3 is TGCGCCAGCAGCCAAAGACAGGGGAGCTCTGGAAACACCATATATTTT. This sequence encodes CASSQRQGSSGNTIYF.

The V and J genes are TRBV12-3 or TRBV12-4 and TRBJ1-6; D possibly corresponds to TRBD1 (5 bases). The ends were cut back, 7 bases at V and 10 bases at J, with 14 bases in the middle. The CDR3 covers 13 residues. The CDR3 DNA reads as TGTGCCAGCACCCCAGGGTTCAACTCACCCCTCCACTTT. It codes for CASTPGFNSPLHF.

This chain links TRBV19 with TRBJ2-1; 10 bases align to TRBD1. In germline, CDR1 is LNHDA, CDR2 SQIVND (reference sequence). V was pared by 8 bases and J by 8 bases, with 12 bases of the junction left unmatched. The CDR3 covers 15 residues. CDR3 DNA: TGTGCCAGTTACGGACGGGGGACAGGGGAGGATGAGCAGTTCTTC. This encodes CASYGRGTGEDEQFF.

This chain joins TRBV6-6 and TRBJ2-2, with TRBD2 matching 9 bases. CDR1 and CDR2 from the germline V gene are MNHNY and SVGAGI (reference sequence). The trim removed 6 bases at V and 7 bases at J, leaving 6 bases unmatched. This CDR3 is 14 amino acids long. Here the CDR3 DNA reads TGTGCCAGCAGCTTTAGCGGGGGTGGCGGGGAGCTGTTTTTT. Its protein is CASSFSGGGGELFF.

CDR3 protein: CASSLGPGDTQYF. In DNA form, the CDR3 reads TGCGCCAGCAGCTTGGGTCCAGGAGATACGCAGTATTTT. The genes are TRBV5-1 and TRBJ2-3; D is uncertain. CDR1 is SGHRS, CDR2 YFSETQ, per germline. The ends were cut back, 0 bases at V and 5 bases at J, with 7 bases in the middle. The CDR3 contains 13 residues.